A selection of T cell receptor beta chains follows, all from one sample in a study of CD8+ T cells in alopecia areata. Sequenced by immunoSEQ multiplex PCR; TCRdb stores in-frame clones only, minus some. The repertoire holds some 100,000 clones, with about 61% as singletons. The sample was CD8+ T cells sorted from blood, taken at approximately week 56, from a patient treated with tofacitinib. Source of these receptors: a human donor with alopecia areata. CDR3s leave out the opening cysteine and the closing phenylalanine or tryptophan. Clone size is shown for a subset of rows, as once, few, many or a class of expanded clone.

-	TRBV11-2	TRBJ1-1	ASMGQGNTEAF
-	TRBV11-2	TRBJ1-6	ASSLENSPLH
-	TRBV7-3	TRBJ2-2	ASRKGQGRTGELF
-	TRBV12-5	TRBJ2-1	ASGLQASGASFSYNEQF
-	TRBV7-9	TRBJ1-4	ATHPDRGHRTNEKLF
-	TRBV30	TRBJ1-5	AWSAGTGDQPQH
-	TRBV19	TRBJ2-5	ATKLAETQY
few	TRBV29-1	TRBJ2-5	SVAGEGTQY
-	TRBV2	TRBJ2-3	ATLLLAEGPDTQY
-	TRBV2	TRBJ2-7	ASRAVAGLHHEQY
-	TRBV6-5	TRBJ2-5	ASSPRGYQETQY
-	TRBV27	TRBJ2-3	ASSPPGDPGADTQY
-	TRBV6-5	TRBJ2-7	ASSLTDSSYEQY
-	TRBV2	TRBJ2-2	ASRVAGELF
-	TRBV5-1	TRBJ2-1	ASLEGNEQF
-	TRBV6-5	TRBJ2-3	ASSPLPLGTDTQY
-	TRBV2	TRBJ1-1	ASLRGNTEAF
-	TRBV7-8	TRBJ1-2	ASSLMPPSGEGANYGYT
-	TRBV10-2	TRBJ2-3	ASSDQQTDTQY
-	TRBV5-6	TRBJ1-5	ASSTGTETNQPQH
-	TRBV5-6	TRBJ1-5	ASSLEGYGNQPQH
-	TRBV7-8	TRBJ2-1	ASSLVGGGQYNEQF
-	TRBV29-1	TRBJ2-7	SVEWRASGAYEQY
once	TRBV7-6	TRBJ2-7	ASSSTIAGAYEQY
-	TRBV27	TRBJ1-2	ATKPGGRYGYT
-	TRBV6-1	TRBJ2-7	ASSEASSGYYEQY